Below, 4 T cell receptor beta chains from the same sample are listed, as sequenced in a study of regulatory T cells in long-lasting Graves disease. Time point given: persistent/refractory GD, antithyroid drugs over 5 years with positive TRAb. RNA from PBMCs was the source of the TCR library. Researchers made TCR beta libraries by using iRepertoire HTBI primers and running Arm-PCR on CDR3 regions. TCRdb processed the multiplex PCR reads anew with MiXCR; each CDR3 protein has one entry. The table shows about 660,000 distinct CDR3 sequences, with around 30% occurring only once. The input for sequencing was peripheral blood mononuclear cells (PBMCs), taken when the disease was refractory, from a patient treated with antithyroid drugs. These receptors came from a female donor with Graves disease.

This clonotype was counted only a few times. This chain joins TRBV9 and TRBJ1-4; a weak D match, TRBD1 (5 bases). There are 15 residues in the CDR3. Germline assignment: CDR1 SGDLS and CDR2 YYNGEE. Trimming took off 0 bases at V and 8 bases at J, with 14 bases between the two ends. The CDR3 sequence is CASSVASGDWEKLFF. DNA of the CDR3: TGTGCCAGCAGCGTAGCTTCGGGGGACTGGGAAAAACTGTTTTTT.

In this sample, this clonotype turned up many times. CDR3 DNA sequence: TGTGCCAGCAGTTTATGGTCGGGACAGGGCAGCAATCAGCCCCAGCATTTT. Protein: CASSLWSGQGSNQPQHF. J is TRBJ1-5 and V is TRBV28; the match to TRBD1 covers 9 bases. CDR3 length: 17 residues. Germline lookup yields CDR1 MDHEN and CDR2 SYDVKM. V lost 0 bases, J lost 1 base, and 4 bases stayed unmatched. Looking up the rest from reference TRBV28 and TRBJ1-5 gives the full variable domain: DVKVTQSSRYLVKRTGEKVFLECVQDMDHENMFWYRQDPGLGLRLIYFSYDVKMKEKGDIPEGYSVSREKKERFSLILESASTNQTSMYLCASSLWSGQGSNQPQHFGDGTRLSIL.

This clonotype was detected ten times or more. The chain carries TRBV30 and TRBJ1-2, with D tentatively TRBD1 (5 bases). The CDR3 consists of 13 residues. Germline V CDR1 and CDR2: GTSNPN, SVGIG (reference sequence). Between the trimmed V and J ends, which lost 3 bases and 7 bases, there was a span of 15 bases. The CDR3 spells CAWRLDVGGGYTF. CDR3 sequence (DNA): TGTGCCTGGAGATTGGATGTGGGGGGTGGCTACACCTTC.

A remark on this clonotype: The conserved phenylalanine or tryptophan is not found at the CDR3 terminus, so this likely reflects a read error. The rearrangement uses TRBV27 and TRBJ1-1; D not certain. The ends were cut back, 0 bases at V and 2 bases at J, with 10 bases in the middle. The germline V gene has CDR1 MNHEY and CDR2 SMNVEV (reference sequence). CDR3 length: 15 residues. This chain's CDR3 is CASSLSRTLNTEAFL. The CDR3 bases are TGTGCCAGCAGTTTATCCAGGACTCTCAACACTGAAGCTTTCCTT.